This TCR beta chain was observed in a study of beta chain features in type 1 diabetes. Turning to the study itself: Comparable age, gender and cell yields were observed in patients relative to healthy donors. All samples combined gave 107,917,701 sorted cells for examination.

Study-level findings and limits: Type 1 diabetes patients had fewer VDJ junction insertions and more deletions.

Trimming shortened V by 2 bases and J by 7 bases, and 28 bases separated the two germline ends. Germline V gene lookup returns CDR1 SNHLY and CDR2 FYNNEI. This CDR3 is built from 19 residues. This clone was counted at least ten times. The antigen is unknown. The authors reverse transcribed all of the isolated RNA, so sequencing captured expressed TCRB transcripts. Approximately 3.5 million reads, on average, came from each naive, central memory and regulatory T cell sample. Only in-frame clones appear in the TCRdb table, and some are missing; sequencing was by immunoSEQ multiplex PCR. The sample records about 320,000 clones, 11% to 15% being singletons.

The TCR comes from a man aged 30 to 39 in good health. The V gene is TRBV2, the J gene TRBJ2-3; D remains unclear. Specimen: central memory CD4+ T cells from blood. The CDR3 coding sequence is TGTGCCAGCAGTGAATCGAGCGTCCCGCGAAGCTGGGCAGGAAATACGCAGTATTTT. Translated, it gives CASSESSVPRSWAGNTQYF.